Presented here are 28 T cell receptor beta chains from one specimen sequenced in a study. TCRdb reanalysed the 5' RACE reads using MiXCR and keeps one entry per CDR3 protein. Of over 55,000 distinct CDR3 sequences in the sample, 25% to 35% were seen once. Sequencing was performed on tumor-infiltrating naive CD4+ T cells sorted from the breast tumor. Subset specified: naive CD4+ T cells, CD4+CD45RA+CD25-. The source of these receptors is a female donor with breast cancer.

The V call is TRBV5-6, the J call TRBJ2-1; 9 bases line up with TRBD1. CDR3 size: 16 residues. Germline CDR1 and CDR2: SGHDT and YYEEEE. Trimming removed 0 bases from V and 5 bases from J; junction bases left unmatched: 6. The CDR3 sequence is CASSLGWTGVNNEQFF. In DNA form, the CDR3 reads TGTGCCAGCAGCTTGGGATGGACAGGGGTTAACAATGAGCAGTTCTTC.

This chain uses TRBV11-3 with TRBJ2-3; a weak D match, TRBD2 (5 bases). CDR1 and CDR2 (germline): SGHNT, YENEEA. V was pared by 4 bases and J by 4 bases, with 15 bases between. CDR3 size: 15 residues. The CDR3 DNA reads as TGTGCCAGCAGCTCAACTCGGACTTCAGCAGATACGCAGTATTTT. It specifies CASSSTRTSADTQYF. Filled out from reference TRBV11-3 and TRBJ2-3, the complete variable domain reads EAGVVQSPRYKIIEKKQPVAFWCNPISGHNTLYWYLQNLGQGPELLIRYENEEAVDDSQLPKDRFSAERLKGVDSTLKIQPAELGDSAVYLCASSSTRTSADTQYFGPGTRLTVL.

This clonotype has a count of ten or more. This chain uses TRBV5-1 with TRBJ2-7; perhaps TRBD1 as D (5 bases). Trimming shortened V by 7 bases and J by 3 bases, and 11 bases separated the two germline ends. The CDR3 is made up of 12 amino acids. CDR1 is SGHRS and CDR2 is YFSETQ in the germline V gene. The CDR3 DNA reads as TGCGCCAGCTTCAGGGTCCGCTACGAGCAGTACTTC. Translated: CASFRVRYEQYF.

This clonotype was picked up many times. The chain couples TRBV5-1 to TRBJ1-4, with 7 bases matching TRBD1. Per the germline V gene, CDR1 is SGHRS and CDR2 is YFSETQ. Unmatched junction bases numbered 9, after V lost 7 bases and J lost 6 bases. CDR3 length: 14 residues. The CDR3 reads CASAEGAGDEKLFF. Here the CDR3 DNA reads TGCGCCAGCGCCGAGGGGGCAGGGGATGAAAAACTGTTTTTT.

The chain combines TRBV20-1 with TRBJ2-3; D perhaps matches TRBD2 (5 bases). V was pared by 3 bases and J by 6 bases, with 16 bases between. This CDR3 has 14 amino acids. Looked up from germline, CDR1 is DFQATT and CDR2 is SNEGSKA (reference sequence). CDR3 sequence: CSARRHPRVDTQYF. In DNA form, the CDR3 reads TGCAGTGCTAGGAGACATCCGCGGGTGGATACGCAGTATTTT.

This clonotype was seen a few times. The rearrangement joins TRBV5-1 to TRBJ2-1; 8 nucleotides align to TRBD2. The CDR3 contains 15 residues. Trimming cost V 0 bases and J 8 bases; bases outside gene matches: 7. Germline V CDR1 and CDR2: SGHRS, YFSETQ. The CDR3 sequence: CASSLAPGGIDEQFF. CDR3 sequence (DNA): TGCGCCAGCAGCTTGGCCCCGGGAGGGATCGATGAGCAGTTCTTC.

This chain uses TRBV7-3 with TRBJ2-2; D uncertain. Germline-derived CDR1 and CDR2 are SGHTA and FQGTGA. The CDR3 sequence is 14 residues long. The V and J ends lost 8 bases and 1 base respectively, with 11 bases between them. CDR3 nucleotides: TGTGCCAGCTCCCCCTTGAAGAACACCGGGGAGCTGTTTTTT. Protein: CASSPLKNTGELFF.

This clonotype showed up many times. The CDR3 protein is CASSLLGLAVRNEQFF. CDR3 bases: TGCGCCAGCAGCCTACTGGGACTAGCGGTAAGGAATGAGCAGTTCTTC. The rearrangement joins TRBV4-1 to TRBJ2-1, with TRBD2 matching over 11 bases. V dropped 4 bases and J dropped 7; count of bases not matched to a gene: 9. Germline V gene data show CDR1 as MGHRA and CDR2 as YSYEKL. The CDR3 runs 16 residues.

In this sample, this clonotype turned up a few times. The chain employs TRBV28 and TRBJ1-6, with D unclear. Deletions cut 0 bases from V and 10 bases from J, with 4 bases between. CDR1 and CDR2 (germline): MDHEN, SYDVKM. The CDR3 consists of 12 residues. The DNA of the CDR3 is TGTGCCAGCAGTTTATGGGGGTCACCCCTCCACTTT. Residues: CASSLWGSPLHF. The full variable domain, rest sourced from reference TRBV28 and TRBJ1-6, is DVKVTQSSRYLVKRTGEKVFLECVQDMDHENMFWYRQDPGLGLRLIYFSYDVKMKEKGDIPEGYSVSREKKERFSLILESASTNQTSMYLCASSLWGSPLHFGNGTRLTVT.

This clonotype was seen more than once but under ten times. The rearrangement uses TRBV5-6 and TRBJ1-2, with no clear D. The germline CDR1 and CDR2 sequences are SGHDT and YYEEEE. There are 14 residues in the CDR3. Trimming left V 1 base short and J 1 base short, with 8 bases between. This chain's CDR3 is CASSLLRDNYGYTF. CDR3 nucleotide sequence: TGTGCCAGCAGCTTGCTCCGGGATAACTATGGCTACACCTTC.

This chain links TRBV4-2 with TRBJ2-3, with D perhaps given as TRBD1 or TRBD2 (6 bases each). Germline CDR1 is LGHNA and CDR2 is YNFKEQ. The CDR3 length is 15 residues. The germline V and J ends were trimmed by 3 bases and 6 bases, with 16 bases remaining between them. Here the CDR3 reads CASSQQRGEADTQYF. The CDR3 DNA follows: TGTGCCAGCAGCCAGCAAAGGGGGGAGGCGGATACGCAGTATTTT.

In its sample, this clonotype was seen many times. The chain links TRBV7-2 to TRBJ2-5; D may be TRBD1 (6 bases). CDR1 SGHTA and CDR2 FQGNSA come from the germline V gene. Trimming pared 1 base from V and 2 bases from J, leaving 8 bases between. This CDR3 is built from 14 residues. The DNA for the CDR3 is TGTGCCAGCAGCTTAGTCCAGGGGCAAGAGACCCAGTACTTC. Translated: CASSLVQGQETQYF. The variable domain in full, with the rest retrieved from reference TRBV7-2 and TRBJ2-5, is GAGVSQSPSNKVTEKGKDVELRCDPISGHTALYWYRQSLGQGLEFLIYFQGNSAPDKSGLPSDRFSAERTGGSVSTLTIQRTQQEDSAVYLCASSLVQGQETQYFGPGTRLLVL.

The genes are TRBV7-2 and TRBJ2-7; no clear D. Germline CDR1 is SGHTA and CDR2 is FQGNSA. This CDR3 has 15 residues. Trimming pared 5 bases from V and 3 bases from J, leaving 17 bases between. CDR3 loop: CASSERRHAVYEQYF. Written as DNA, the CDR3 is TGTGCCAGCAGCGAAAGACGGCATGCGGTCTACGAGCAGTACTTC. Looking up the rest from reference TRBV7-2 and TRBJ2-7 gives the full variable domain: GAGVSQSPSNKVTEKGKDVELRCDPISGHTALYWYRQSLGQGLEFLIYFQGNSAPDKSGLPSDRFSAERTGGSVSTLTIQRTQQEDSAVYLCASSERRHAVYEQYFGPGTRLTVT.

This clonotype has a handful of counts. The chain is built from TRBV12-3 or TRBV12-4 and TRBJ2-2; D uncertain. Trimming cost V 5 bases and J 1 base, with 8 bases left between them. The CDR3 is 14 residues long. For the CDR3, the DNA is TGTGCCAGCAGTCCCGGCGAGAACACCGGGGAGCTGTTTTTT. This encodes CASSPGENTGELFF.

The table lists this clonotype with many counts. V usage is TRBV20-1 and J usage is TRBJ2-5, with TRBD2 identical over 7 bases. Germline CDR1 reads DFQATT; CDR2 reads SNEGSKA (reference sequence). The CDR3 covers 15 residues. V trimming: 3 bases; J trimming: 2 bases; junction bases outside the gene matches: 9. The CDR3 spells CSASAGAAPQETQYF. As DNA, the CDR3 is TGCAGTGCTAGTGCGGGAGCCGCCCCACAAGAGACCCAGTACTTC.

This sequence joins TRBV7-9 and TRBJ1-5, with a possible D match to TRBD1 (6 bases). The CDR3 is 15 residues long. CDR1 SEHNR and CDR2 FQNEAQ come from the germline V gene (reference sequence). V was cut by 4 bases and J by 4 bases, with 14 bases left in between. The CDR3 DNA reads TGTGCCAGCAGCTCCTCAGGGGCAGAGAATCAGCCCCAGCATTTT. Residues: CASSSSGAENQPQHF.

The sample holds many counts of this clonotype. This sequence joins TRBV27 and TRBJ2-7; D tentatively fits TRBD1 or TRBD2 (5 bases each). Germline V gene data show CDR1 as MNHEY and CDR2 as SMNVEV (reference sequence). The CDR3 spans 13 residues. V lost 1 base to trimming and J lost 5 bases, with 9 bases between them. The CDR3 is CASSLLGVHEQYF. The CDR3 DNA follows: TGTGCCAGCAGTTTATTGGGGGTCCACGAGCAGTACTTC.

This clonotype was recorded at least ten times. The chain is built from TRBV5-1 and TRBJ1-1; 10 bases are a match to TRBD1. Per the germline V gene, CDR1 is SGHRS and CDR2 is YFSETQ. V lost 4 bases, J lost 4 bases, and 7 bases stayed unmatched. The CDR3 extends over 15 amino acids. CDR3 sequence reads: CASSGGQGLGTEAFF. For the CDR3, the DNA is TGCGCCAGCAGCGGGGGACAGGGGTTGGGCACTGAAGCTTTCTTT.

CDR3 bases: TGCAGCGTAACTCCGGGGGGCAGCTCCTACGAGCAGTACTTC. This encodes CSVTPGGSSYEQYF. This rearrangement joins TRBV29-1 to TRBJ2-7; possibly TRBD2 for D (7 bases). Looked up from germline, CDR1 is SQVTM and CDR2 is ANQGSEA. The CDR3 is made up of 14 amino acids. Trimming cost V 6 bases and J 0 bases, with 15 bases left between them.

This clonotype was recorded a few times. The chain links TRBV11-2 to TRBJ2-6; a weak D match, TRBD1 (6 bases). CDR3 length equals 15 residues. Per germline, CDR1 SGHAT and CDR2 FQNNGV. V shed 5 bases and J shed 19 bases, with 27 bases lying between them. DNA of the CDR3: TGTGCCAGCAGCACCGATTCTACAGGGCCCCTCATTCTAACTTTC. Its protein is CASSTDSTGPLILTF.

The CDR3 nucleotides are TGTGCCAGCAGGGAACTAGCGGGATCTGATACGCAGTATTTT. As protein: CASRELAGSDTQYF. V is TRBV6-1 and J is TRBJ2-3; 10 positions match TRBD2. Germline CDR1 is MNHNS and CDR2 is SASEGT. The junction had 6 bases not matched to a gene; V was cut back by 6 bases and J by 6 bases. This CDR3 has 14 residues.

This clonotype appeared once. This sequence joins TRBV7-2 and TRBJ2-1; 11 nucleotides agree with TRBD2. V lost 0 bases to trimming and J lost 2 bases; unmatched junction nucleotides: 3. Germline V CDR1 and CDR2: SGHTA, FQGNSA. CDR3 size: 17 residues. This chain's CDR3 is CASSLATSGSAYNEQFF. The CDR3 region has the DNA TGTGCCAGCAGCTTAGCAACTAGCGGGAGTGCCTACAATGAGCAGTTCTTC.

The table lists this clonotype with a count of one. An end of the junction does not agree with germline; a read error may underlie this. This chain joins TRBV20-1 and TRBJ2-7, with D unclear. Germline CDR1 and CDR2: DFQATT and SNEGSKA (reference sequence). CDR3 size: 14 residues. The CDR3 here is CSARVGKSSNEQYF. The CDR3 DNA reads TGCAGTGCTAGAGTAGGAAAGAGCTCCAACGAGCAGTACTTC.

The gene calls are TRBV5-1 and TRBJ2-3; the match to TRBD2 covers 7 bases. With V trimmed by 0 bases and J by 2 bases, 9 bases remained unmatched. The CDR3 is 17 amino acids. The germline CDR1 and CDR2 sequences are SGHRS and YFSETQ. The CDR3 DNA reads as TGCGCCAGCAGCTTGGGTCTCCGGGCGGGAGCCACAGATACGCAGTATTTT. Translating it yields CASSLGLRAGATDTQYF.

As concerns this clonotype: A much bigger clone sits one base away, suggesting this may be a read error. The V call is TRBV5-1, the J call TRBJ1-1; 8 nucleotides line up with TRBD1. This CDR3 region has 16 residues. CDR1 SGHRS and CDR2 YFSETQ come from the germline V gene. The junction had 11 bases not matched to a gene; V was cut back by 0 bases and J by 7 bases. The CDR3 spells CASSLVQGAEDIEAFF. The CDR3 region has the DNA TGCGCCAGCAGCTTGGTTCAGGGGGCGGAGGACATTGAAGCTTTCTTT.

The V call is TRBV7-2, the J call TRBJ2-1; D is perhaps TRBD2 (5 bases). V gave up 5 bases and J gave up 9 bases, with 11 bases separating them. The CDR3 consists of 12 residues. CDR1 SGHTA and CDR2 FQGNSA come from the germline V gene. The CDR3 spells CASSTYRGEQFF. The CDR3, as DNA: TGTGCCAGCAGCACTTATCGGGGTGAGCAGTTCTTC.

V usage is TRBV28 and J usage is TRBJ1-5; no firm D call. The CDR3 runs 12 residues. Trimming cost V 4 bases and J 4 bases, with 5 bases left between them. CDR1 and CDR2 (germline): MDHEN, SYDVKM. The CDR3 spells CASSWANQPQHF. Here the CDR3 DNA reads TGTGCCAGCAGTTGGGCAAATCAGCCCCAGCATTTT.

This clonotype is termed medium-sized (0.01 to 0.1%). Here the CDR3 DNA reads TGCGCCAGCAGCTTGGGGAATGGGGACACTGAAGCTTTCTTT. Its translation: CASSLGNGDTEAFF. V is TRBV5-1 and J is TRBJ1-1, with unresolved D. Trimming took off 0 bases at V and 3 bases at J, with 9 bases between the two ends. This CDR3 contains 14 residues. Germline CDR1 SGHRS, CDR2 YFSETQ.